The rows below give T cell receptor beta chains drawn from one sample of a study of blood T cell repertoires in COVID-19. Repertoires were generated with immunoSEQ multiplex PCR, while TCRdb's copy carries only in-frame clones and drops some. The table has around 250,000 clones, roughly 84% seen once. Sequencing was done on a sample of peripheral blood. Receptors were obtained from a human donor in a cohort sampled during active COVID-19. Both conserved end residues are part of each CDR3. A D gene is named only where the DNA matches it firmly. Only part of the rows carry a size: once, few, many, or a class if the clone is expanded.

CDR3aa	CDR3nt	abundance	v_gene	j_gene	d_gene
CSVEPGRGADTQYF	TGCAGCGTTGAACCGGGACGGGGGGCAGATACGCAGTATTTT	.	TRBV29-1	TRBJ2-3	TRBD2
CASSLQGFYGYTF	TGTGCCAGCAGCCTACAGGGTTTTTACGGCTACACCTTC	.	TRBV5-6	TRBJ1-2	.
CASSQEDRIGYEQYF	TGCGCCAGCAGCCAAGAAGACAGGATCGGCTACGAGCAGTACTTC	few	TRBV4-3	TRBJ2-7	.
CASSLVLGNTIYF	TGTGCCAGCAGCTTAGTCTTAGGAAACACCATATATTTT	.	TRBV7-9	TRBJ1-3	.
CASSFRGGFQSTGELFF	TGCGCCAGCAGCTTCCGAGGGGGCTTCCAGAGCACCGGGGAGCTGTTTTTT	.	TRBV5-1	TRBJ2-2	TRBD1
CASSLWDITYNEQFF	TGTGCCAGCAGTTTATGGGACATCACCTACAATGAGCAGTTCTTC	.	TRBV28	TRBJ2-1	.
CASSQPLTSGSDTQYF	TGTGCCAGCAGCCAACCCCTGACTAGCGGGAGTGATACGCAGTATTTT	.	TRBV14	TRBJ2-3	TRBD2
CASSKTGGGSPLHF	TGTGCCAGCAGTAAGACAGGGGGAGGTTCACCCCTCCACTTT	once	TRBV6-5	TRBJ1-6	TRBD1
CASSPDTGELFF	TGTGCCAGCAGTCCCGACACCGGGGAGCTGTTTTTT	.	TRBV7-9	TRBJ2-2	.
CSVRHDRVPPYEQYF	TGCAGCGTCCGCCATGACAGGGTACCTCCTTACGAGCAGTACTTC	.	TRBV29-1	TRBJ2-7	TRBD1
CASSPRDSGSPLQETQYF	TGTGCCAGCAGCCCGCGCGATAGCGGGTCCCCATTGCAAGAGACCCAGTACTTC	.	TRBV3-1/TRBV3-2	TRBJ2-5	TRBD2
CASGGQFNYGYTF	TGTGCCAGCGGAGGTCAATTTAACTATGGCTACACCTTC	.	TRBV12-3/TRBV12-4	TRBJ1-2	.
CASSPGTSGQETQYF	TGCGCCAGCAGCCCCGGGACTAGCGGCCAAGAGACCCAGTACTTC	.	TRBV5-1	TRBJ2-5	TRBD2
CASSVGSGSFTGELFF	TGTGCCAGCAGCGTAGGGAGTGGGTCATTCACCGGGGAGCTGTTTTTT	.	TRBV9	TRBJ2-2	.
CASSFPGGDIYF	TGTGCCAGCAGCTTCCCGGGAGGGGACATATATTTT	.	TRBV7-9	TRBJ1-3	.
CASSTNLKAYEQYF	TGTGCCAGCAGCACGAACTTAAAAGCCTACGAGCAGTACTTC	once	TRBV5-4	TRBJ2-7	.
CASSLGTGDPEQYF	TGCGCCAGCAGCTTGGGGACAGGGGATCCCGAGCAGTACTTC	.	TRBV5-1	TRBJ2-7	TRBD1
CASSYRGGSGANVLTF	TGTGCCAGCAGTTACCGGGGGGGATCTGGGGCCAACGTCCTGACTTTC	.	TRBV6-5	TRBJ2-6	TRBD2
CASRGTSAADTQYF	TGTGCCAGCAGAGGAACTAGCGCGGCAGATACGCAGTATTTT	.	TRBV7-2	TRBJ2-3	TRBD2
CASSPLARGLRYF	TGTGCCAGCAGCCCCCTAGCGAGGGGGCTTCGGTACTTC	.	TRBV11-2	TRBJ2-7	.
CASSYPGLQETQYF	TGTGCCAGCAGTTACCCGGGATTGCAAGAGACCCAGTACTTC	few	TRBV6-5	TRBJ2-5	.
CASSPRQGASSSYGYTF	TGTGCCAGCTCACCCAGACAGGGGGCATCTTCTTCCTATGGCTACACCTTC	.	TRBV18	TRBJ1-2	TRBD1
CASSPRGENEQFF	TGCGCCAGCAGTCCAAGGGGTGAAAATGAGCAGTTCTTC	.	TRBV10-1	TRBJ2-1	.
CASSPTGEGLNYEQYF	TGTGCCAGCAGCCCGACAGGGGAGGGTCTAAACTACGAGCAGTACTTC	.	TRBV28	TRBJ2-7	.
CASSQTGGAGYEQYF	TGTGCCAGCAGCCAAACAGGGGGCGCGGGCTACGAGCAGTACTTC	.	TRBV4-2	TRBJ2-7	TRBD1
CASSQVRLLIYNEQFF	TGCGCCAGCAGCCAAGTCCGACTCTTAATCTACAATGAGCAGTTCTTC	.	TRBV4-1	TRBJ2-1	.
CASSDSFTGTRYEQFF	TGTGCCAGCAGTGACTCTTTTACCGGGACTAGATATGAGCAGTTCTTC	few	TRBV6-4	TRBJ2-1	TRBD2
CASSLAVAGRAEQFF	TGCGCCAGCAGCTTGGCCGTAGCGGGGAGGGCGGAGCAGTTCTTC	.	TRBV5-1	TRBJ2-1	TRBD2
CASSPRGQNSNQPQHF	TGTGCCAGCTCACCAAGGGGACAGAATAGCAATCAGCCCCAGCATTTT	few	TRBV18	TRBJ1-5	TRBD1
CASSLRGLPFSGNTIYF	TGTGCCAGCAGCTTGAGAGGGTTGCCGTTCTCTGGAAACACCATATATTTT	.	TRBV5-5	TRBJ1-3	.
CASSLPTQWGNTIYF	TGTGCCAGCAGCTTGCCGACTCAATGGGGAAACACCATATATTTT	.	TRBV7-9	TRBJ1-3	.
CASSLLAFRTDTQYF	TGTGCCAGCAGCTTATTAGCCTTTCGCACAGATACGCAGTATTTT	.	TRBV7-9	TRBJ2-3	.
CASSLIVGTGNNEQYF	TGTGCCAGCAGCTTAATTGTAGGGACAGGGAATAACGAGCAGTACTTC	.	TRBV7-8	TRBJ2-7	TRBD1
CASRRDGTGNEKLFF	TGTGCCAGCAGGCGGGACGGGACAGGAAATGAAAAACTGTTTTTT	.	TRBV28	TRBJ1-4	TRBD1
CASSLVGQPYEQYF	TGCGCCAGCAGCTTGGTCGGACAGCCCTACGAGCAGTACTTC	few	TRBV5-1	TRBJ2-7	.
CASSRRSTDTQYF	TGTGCCAGCTCTAGAAGAAGCACAGATACGCAGTATTTT	few	TRBV18	TRBJ2-3	.
CASSSHSFGELFF	TGTGCCAGCAGCTCACACAGTTTCGGGGAGCTGTTTTTT	.	TRBV7-2	TRBJ2-2	.